The 3 T cell receptor beta chains reported below all come from one sample, sequenced in a study of shared clonotypes between healthy human individuals. Clones were read by immunoSEQ multiplex PCR, and TCRdb kept only the in-frame ones, dropping some. The sample has about 700,000 clones; around 72% are singletons. Material: memory CD4+ T cells sorted from blood. Subset denoted: CD45RA-negative fraction. The receptors originated from a woman in her 30s in good health.

The rearrangement uses TRBV27 and TRBJ2-1; D call uncertain. Germline loops: CDR1 MNHEY, CDR2 SMNVEV (reference sequence). The CDR3 contains 11 residues. The ends were cut back, 6 bases at V and 4 bases at J, with 4 bases in the middle. The CDR3 protein is CASRSYNEQFF. The CDR3 DNA follows: TGTGCCAGCAGGAGTTACAATGAGCAGTTCTTC.

A remark on this clone: The same CDR3 is also encoded by other DNA sequences in this sample. The rearrangement links TRBV5-6 to TRBJ2-7, with D perhaps given as TRBD1 or TRBD2 (5 bases each). The CDR3 spans 15 residues. Germline V lookup: CDR1 SGHDT, CDR2 YYEEEE. The V gene lost 3 bases and the J gene lost 0 bases, with 13 bases spanning the gap. CDR3 coding DNA: TGTGCCAGCAGCTCGGGGCAGGGATACTCCTACGAGCAGTACTTC. Amino acid sequence: CASSSGQGYSYEQYF.

The chain recombines TRBV5-4 with TRBJ2-1; 10 bases are a match to TRBD2. This CDR3 spans 15 amino acids. V lost 1 base to trimming and J lost 5 bases; unmatched junction nucleotides: 3. The germline CDR1 and CDR2 sequences are SGHNT and YYREEE (reference sequence). CDR3 bases: TGTGCCAGCAGCTTGTCTAGCGGGAGCCACAATGAGCAGTTCTTC. Its translation is CASSLSSGSHNEQFF.